Following are 23 T cell receptor beta chains from one sample sequenced in a study of T cell responses to AZD1222 COVID-19 vaccine. Repertoires were generated with immunoSEQ multiplex PCR, while TCRdb's copy carries only in-frame clones and drops some. The repertoire holds 200,000 to 250,000 clones, with approximately 94% as singletons. The sequences come from peripheral blood, collected 28 days after the second dose of the MenACWY control vaccine. These receptor sequences come from an adult who received the MenACWY meningococcal vaccine as a control.

The J gene is TRBJ2-3, the V gene TRBV27; D possibly corresponds to TRBD2 (5 bases). V lost 4 bases and J lost 5, with 10 bases in between. The germline gives CDR1 MNHEY, CDR2 SMNVEV (reference sequence). The CDR3 length is 13 residues. The CDR3 spells CASSWRSIDTQYF. CDR3 DNA sequence: TGTGCCAGCAGTTGGAGGAGTATAGATACGCAGTATTTT.

The J gene is TRBJ2-1, the V gene TRBV9; D gene ambiguous. The CDR3 runs to 15 residues. Germline V gene data show CDR1 as SGDLS and CDR2 as YYNGEE. V lost 0 bases and J 8 bases, leaving 15 bases between the germline ends. The CDR3 sequence is CASSVGAALLDEQFF. CDR3 nucleotides: TGTGCCAGCAGCGTAGGGGCAGCTTTACTCGATGAGCAGTTCTTC.

V usage is TRBV5-1 and J usage is TRBJ2-7; D remains unclear. Germline values: CDR1 SGHRS, CDR2 YFSETQ. This CDR3 has 12 residues. Trimming took 0 bases from V and 6 from J, leaving 7 bases between them. The CDR3 protein is CASSLVASEQYF. The CDR3 DNA follows: TGCGCCAGCAGCTTGGTTGCGAGCGAGCAGTACTTC.

The CDR3 nucleotides are TGTGCCAGCAGCTCCACAGGGGGTCCCCAAAACATTCAGTACTTC. Its protein is CASSSTGGPQNIQYF. The rearrangement joins TRBV7-2 to TRBJ2-4; 8 positions match TRBD1. CDR1 SGHTA and CDR2 FQGNSA come from the germline V gene. The CDR3 has 15 amino acids. The V segment lost 4 bases and the J segment 5 bases; nucleotides outside the gene matches: 7.

The chain employs TRBV19 and TRBJ1-1; the D gene is possibly TRBD1 (6 bases). The CDR3 spans 14 residues. V was cut by 3 bases and J by 3 bases, with 11 bases left in between. Germline V CDR1 and CDR2: LNHDA, SQIVND (reference sequence). CDR3 nucleotide sequence: TGTGCCAGTAGTATTACACAGGGTGACACTGAAGCTTTCTTT. Translation gives CASSITQGDTEAFF.

The chain has TRBV2 and TRBJ2-1; TRBD2 agrees at 15 bases. CDR3 length: 17 residues. Per germline, CDR1 SNHLY and CDR2 FYNNEI. J was trimmed by 5 bases and V by 4 bases; bases with no gene match: 6. The CDR3 sequence: CASSVRTSGGGNNEQFF. The CDR3, as DNA: TGTGCCAGCAGTGTCCGGACTAGCGGGGGGGGAAACAATGAGCAGTTCTTC.

The chain joins TRBV2 to TRBJ2-1, with TRBD2 matching over 9 bases. V was pared by 8 bases and J by 7 bases, with 9 bases of the junction left unmatched. Germline CDR1 reads SNHLY; CDR2 reads FYNNEI. The CDR3 is made up of 14 amino acids. CDR3: CASPLAGGPNEQFF. For the CDR3, the DNA is TGTGCCAGCCCTCTGGCGGGGGGGCCTAATGAGCAGTTCTTC.

The rearrangement links TRBV30 to TRBJ1-3; D gene unclear. The V end lost 4 bases, the J end lost 4 bases, and 14 bases lay between the germline ends. CDR1 is GTSNPN, CDR2 SVGIG, per germline (reference sequence). The CDR3 has 14 residues. CDR3 bases: TGTGCCTGGACTTATGGCAGAACCGGAAACACCATATATTTT. Translating gives CAWTYGRTGNTIYF. The full variable domain, in which reference TRBV30 and TRBJ1-3 provide the parts outside the CDR3, is SQTIHQWPATLVQPVGSPLSLECTVEGTSNPNLYWYRQAAGRGLQLLFYSVGIGQISSEVPQNLSASRPQDRQFILSSKKLLLSDSGFYLCAWTYGRTGNTIYFGEGSWLTVV.

This chain connects TRBV7-2 to TRBJ2-5; maybe TRBD1 (6 bases). Germline values: CDR1 SGHTA, CDR2 FQGNSA. The CDR3 covers 14 residues. V was pared by 1 base and J by 6 bases, with 12 bases between. In DNA form, the CDR3 reads TGTGCCAGCAGCTTAGGTGCAGGGGCCCAGACCCAGTACTTC. Its protein product is CASSLGAGAQTQYF.

The chain has TRBV7-2 and TRBJ2-7; D gene ambiguous. The ends were cut back, 3 bases at V and 3 bases at J, with 9 bases in the middle. The CDR3 sequence is 13 residues long. Looked up from germline, CDR1 is SGHTA and CDR2 is FQGNSA. The CDR3, as DNA: TGTGCCAGCAGCTTTGGAACTCTCTACGAGCAGTACTTC. Translation gives CASSFGTLYEQYF. Based on the CDR3 plus reference TRBV7-2 and TRBJ2-7, the full variable domain is GAGVSQSPSNKVTEKGKDVELRCDPISGHTALYWYRQSLGQGLEFLIYFQGNSAPDKSGLPSDRFSAERTGGSVSTLTIQRTQQEDSAVYLCASSFGTLYEQYFGPGTRLTVT.

This rearrangement joins TRBV10-3 to TRBJ1-4; weak D call: TRBD1 (6 bases). The CDR3 length is 17 residues. Germline CDR1 is ENHRY and CDR2 is SYGVKD. Deletions cut 1 base from V and 8 bases from J, with 20 bases between. The CDR3 sequence: CAISEWGGAGSMEKLFF. The CDR3 nucleotides read TGTGCCATCAGTGAGTGGGGGGGCGCAGGGTCGATGGAAAAACTGTTTTTT.

The chain uses TRBV30 and TRBJ1-1; unclear D gene. The germline gives CDR1 GTSNPN, CDR2 SVGIG (reference sequence). Trimming took 3 bases from V and 3 from J, leaving 11 bases between them. The CDR3 loop spans 13 amino acids. The DNA of the CDR3 is TGTGCCTGGAGATACCTACGGGACACTGAAGCTTTCTTT. It specifies CAWRYLRDTEAFF.

V is TRBV29-1 and J is TRBJ2-7, with 8 positions matching TRBD2. There are 16 residues in the CDR3. Germline V gives CDR1 SQVTM, CDR2 ANQGSEA. V was pared by 6 bases and J by 7 bases, with 20 bases of the junction left unmatched. CDR3 DNA sequence: TGCAGCGTCGAGGGACTTTCGGGAGCGGGAGTGGGAGAGCAGTACTTC. It encodes CSVEGLSGAGVGEQYF.

This chain uses TRBV15 with TRBJ1-4; 9 bases match TRBD1. V shed 2 bases and J 5 bases; nucleotides not matched to a gene: 6. This CDR3 comprises 16 residues. Germline CDR1 reads LNHNV; CDR2 reads YYDKDF (reference sequence). This CDR3 reads CATSRSGQGRNEKLFF. CDR3 sequence (DNA): TGTGCCACCAGCAGATCGGGACAGGGCCGGAATGAAAAACTGTTTTTT.

The chain is built from TRBV13 and TRBJ1-5; no clear D. V was trimmed by 2 bases and J by 4 bases, leaving 3 bases between them. The CDR3 totals 12 residues. CDR1 and CDR2 from the germline V gene are PRHDT and FYEKMQ (reference sequence). For the CDR3, the DNA is TGTGCCAGCAGCTTACAGAATCAGCCCCAGCATTTT. Protein: CASSLQNQPQHF.

V gene TRBV7-3 combines with J gene TRBJ2-1; no definite D call. The CDR3 is 17 residues long. Trimming pared 5 bases from V and 2 bases from J, leaving 19 bases between. In germline, CDR1 is SGHTA, CDR2 FQGTGA. The CDR3 DNA follows: TGTGCCAGCAGCGCCAGACACCCTGCGAATCCCTACAATGAGCAGTTCTTC. It codes for CASSARHPANPYNEQFF.

The CDR3, as DNA: TGTGCCAGCAGCGTGGGGACTAGCGGGGCCACAGATACGCAGTATTTT. This gives the protein CASSVGTSGATDTQYF. The chain carries TRBV9 and TRBJ2-3; TRBD2 matches 13 bases. This CDR3 region has 16 residues. The V and J ends lost 2 bases and 2 bases, in that order; junction bases with no gene match: 2. Germline V lookup: CDR1 SGDLS, CDR2 YYNGEE.

Here the CDR3 reads CASSQSGNTIYF. DNA of the CDR3: TGCGCCAGCAGCCAGTCAGGAAACACCATATATTTT. V and J are TRBV4-1 and TRBJ1-3, with D unresolved. The CDR3 loop spans 12 amino acids. Trimming removed 3 bases from V and 4 bases from J, with 4 bases in between. The germline gives CDR1 MGHRA, CDR2 YSYEKL.

The chain is built from TRBV6-2 or TRBV6-3 and TRBJ1-5; D unclear. Germline V gene lookup returns CDR1 MNHEY and CDR2 SVGEGT. V was clipped by 3 bases and J by 5 bases, with 14 bases between them. The CDR3 loop spans 15 amino acids. The CDR3 nucleotides read TGTGCCAGCAGTTATGGGCAGAAGGTTCATCAGCCCCAGCATTTT. Its translation is CASSYGQKVHQPQHF.

This clone was seen more than once but under ten times. The chain has TRBV9 and TRBJ2-3; no clear D gene. Germline loops: CDR1 SGDLS, CDR2 YYNGEE. The CDR3 loop spans 15 amino acids. V was pared by 2 bases and J by 1 base, with 11 bases between. The CDR3 loop reads CASSVGSVGTDTQYF. In DNA form, the CDR3 reads TGTGCCAGCAGCGTGGGCAGCGTGGGCACAGATACGCAGTATTTT.

The gene calls are TRBV9 and TRBJ2-7; the match to TRBD1 covers 11 bases. Germline assignment: CDR1 SGDLS and CDR2 YYNGEE. V lost 3 bases, J lost 3 bases, and 2 bases stayed unmatched. This CDR3 spans 14 amino acids. The CDR3 DNA is TGTGCCAGCAGCGAGGGACAGGGGGGCTACGAGCAGTACTTC. This gives the protein CASSEGQGGYEQYF.

This clone was observed once. The V gene is TRBV6-5, the J gene TRBJ2-7, with D tentatively TRBD2 (5 bases). The CDR3 spans 13 residues. Looked up from germline, CDR1 is MNHEY and CDR2 is SVGAGI. Trimming removed 5 bases at V and 5 bases at J, with 13 bases between. The CDR3 DNA reads TGTGCCAGCAGTCCTCCTCCCGGGGACGAGCAGTACTTC. Translating it yields CASSPPPGDEQYF.

V and J are TRBV28 and TRBJ2-7, with D maybe TRBD1 (6 bases). V was cut by 5 bases and J by 0 bases, with 14 bases left in between. CDR3 length: 15 amino acids. Germline CDR1 is MDHEN and CDR2 is SYDVKM. The CDR3 sequence: CASSERQAFSYEQYF. In nucleotides, the CDR3 is TGTGCCAGCAGTGAAAGACAGGCGTTCTCCTACGAGCAGTACTTC.